A selection of T cell receptor beta chains follows, all from one sample in a study of metastatic and nonmetastatic thyroid tumors. TCRdb re-called the PCR reads with MiXCR. The sample comprises tens of thousands of clones, around 30% of which are singletons, and more than 25% rests with the top ten. Sequenced input: blood. These TCRs come from a female donor with papillary thyroid cancer or a benign thyroid nodule (not recorded which). Some clones in this sample may be carry-over from other donors' samples. CDR3s leave out the opening cysteine and the closing phenylalanine or tryptophan. Each record gives: J gene, V gene, D gene, CDR3 protein. D genes are given only for firm matches.

>TRBJ2-7|TRBV28|TRBD2
ASSFVSGRQSRSEQY
>TRBJ1-2|TRBV4-2|.
ASSQVAREDYGYT
>TRBJ2-4|TRBV9|TRBD1
ASRGRNDHQY
>TRBJ1-1|TRBV29-1|TRBD1
SVEDLRTGEG
>TRBJ1-3|TRBV5-1|.
ASSLNPQNGNTIY
>TRBJ2-7|TRBV11-1|TRBD2
ASSRGGAGSSYDQY
>TRBJ2-2|TRBV27|TRBD1
ASSLKQGLDTGELF
>TRBJ1-1|TRBV28|.
ASTPIGANTEAF
>TRBJ1-3|TRBV20-1|.
SARNRRGSGNTIY
>TRBJ1-6|TRBV11-2|TRBD1
ASSSTGATSPYSPLH
>TRBJ2-1|TRBV6-1|TRBD2
ASSVWATSGDNEQF
>TRBJ2-4|TRBV5-1|.
ASSLTQGGGGNIQY
>TRBJ2-1|TRBV4-1|.
ASSPQETNNEQF
>TRBJ2-3|TRBV13|TRBD1
ASSSTTGTGISDTQY
>TRBJ1-5|TRBV6-1|.
ASSEAAGHGDQPQH
>TRBJ2-2|TRBV9|TRBD2
ASSNEAGGSYTGELF
>TRBJ1-1|TRBV29-1|.
SVGSAMNTEAF
>TRBJ1-1|TRBV6-1|TRBD1
ASRHRGNTEAF
>TRBJ1-1|TRBV2|.
ASKVYLGTEAF
>TRBJ2-5|TRBV24-1|.
ATSDTLRGTQY
>TRBJ2-1|TRBV11-2|TRBD2
ASSPMTSGIHNEQF
>TRBJ1-4|TRBV30|TRBD1
AWSHSDRDEKLF
>TRBJ2-2|TRBV2|.
ASGPRGDWRAGTGELF
>TRBJ2-1|TRBV30|TRBD2
AWMKAGGPFKEQF
>TRBJ2-1|TRBV20-1|.
SAYSTGLAEQF
>TRBJ2-1|TRBV4-1|TRBD2
ASSQVKTSGKVEQF
>TRBJ2-7|TRBV5-4|TRBD1
ASSSPGDRGNEQY
>TRBJ2-5|TRBV6-1|.
ASSPTSQGLQETQY
>TRBJ1-5|TRBV4-1|TRBD1
ACSKAGTGNQPQH
>TRBJ2-3|TRBV6-2/TRBV6-3|TRBD2
ASSYSTGLAGGPPDTQY
>TRBJ1-5|TRBV3-1|.
ASSPNRVNQPQH
>TRBJ2-1|TRBV2|.
ASKWESNREGF
>TRBJ1-2|TRBV10-3|.
AISDEGGYT
>TRBJ2-3|TRBV24-1|.
ATSDPSPSTDTQY
>TRBJ1-5|TRBV27|.
PSSLMSFSNQPQH
>TRBJ2-7|TRBV12-3/TRBV12-4|.
ASRDDSYYEQY
>TRBJ2-1|TRBV9|TRBD2
ASSASGDEQF
>TRBJ2-1|TRBV7-9|.
ASSLGSRPSYNEQF
>TRBJ2-7|TRBV6-1|TRBD1
ASSEEGAGGYEQY
>TRBJ1-6|TRBV11-2|.
ASSLVGVSSYNSPLH